The 3 T cell receptor beta chains below come from one sample, sequenced in a study of cytomegalovirus exposure and HLA in healthy donors. Assay: immunoSEQ multiplex PCR; the TCRdb copy retains only in-frame clones and omits some. The sample shows 200,000 to 300,000 clones, about nine tenths of them seen only once. Sequencing used PBMCs. Receptors were obtained from a woman aged 30 to 39 in good health and CMV-seronegative.

This rearrangement joins TRBV2 to TRBJ2-5; maybe TRBD1 (6 bases). CDR3 length: 13 residues. V was pared by 2 bases and J by 10 bases, with 14 bases between. Germline V gene sequence: CDR1 SNHLY, CDR2 FYNNEI. The CDR3 loop is CASSENTPGDQYF. The DNA of the CDR3 is TGTGCCAGCAGTGAAAACACCCCAGGGGACCAGTACTTC. Supplemented by reference TRBV2 and TRBJ2-5, the full variable domain reads EPEVTQTPSHQVTQMGQEVILRCVPISNHLYFYWYRQILGQKVEFLVSFYNNEISEKSEIFDDQFSVERPDGSNFTLKIRSTKLEDSAMYFCASSENTPGDQYFGPGTRLLVL.

The rearrangement uses TRBV27 and TRBJ1-1; a possible D gene is TRBD1 (6 bases). Trimming took 3 bases from V and 4 from J, leaving 9 bases between them. The CDR3 sequence is 13 residues long. CDR1 and CDR2 (germline): MNHEY, SMNVEV (reference sequence). DNA for the CDR3: TGTGCCAGCAGTTTCACAGGGCCCACTGAAGCTTTCTTT. It translates to CASSFTGPTEAFF.

This rearrangement joins TRBV18 to TRBJ2-7; D gene ambiguous. This CDR3 is built from 12 residues. V dropped 2 bases and J dropped 3 bases, with 5 bases sitting between them. Germline CDR1 and CDR2: KGHSH and LQKENI. CDR3 sequence (DNA): TGTGCCAGCTCACCAGGCCTCTACGAGCAGTACTTC. It specifies CASSPGLYEQYF.